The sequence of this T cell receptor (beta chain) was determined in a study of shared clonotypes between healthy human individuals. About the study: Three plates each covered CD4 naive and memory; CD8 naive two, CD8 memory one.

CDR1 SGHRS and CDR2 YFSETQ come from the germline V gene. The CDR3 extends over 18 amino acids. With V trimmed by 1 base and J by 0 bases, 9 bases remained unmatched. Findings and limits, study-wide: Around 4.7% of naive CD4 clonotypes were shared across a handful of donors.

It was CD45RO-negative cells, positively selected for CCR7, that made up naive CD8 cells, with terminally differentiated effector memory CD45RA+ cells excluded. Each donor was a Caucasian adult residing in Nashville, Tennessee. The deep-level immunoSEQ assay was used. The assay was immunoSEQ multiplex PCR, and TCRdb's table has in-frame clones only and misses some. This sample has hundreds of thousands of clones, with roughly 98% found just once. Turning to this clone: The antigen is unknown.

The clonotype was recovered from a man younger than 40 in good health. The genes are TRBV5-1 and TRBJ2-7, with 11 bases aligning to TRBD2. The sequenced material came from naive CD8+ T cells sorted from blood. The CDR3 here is CASSLTGTSGSDSYEQYF. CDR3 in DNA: TGCGCCAGCAGCTTGACCGGGACTAGCGGCTCTGACTCCTACGAGCAGTACTTC.